One sample yielded the 3 T cell receptor beta chains listed below, sequenced in a study of Graves' ophthalmopathy and Graves' hyperthyroidism. Beta-chain TCR CDR3 regions were amplified from RNA transcripts. Scientists carried out first-round RT-PCR using HTBI primers and then a second-round multiplex PCR. MiXCR was run by TCRdb on the multiplex PCR reads, yielding one entry per CDR3 protein. Of hundreds of thousands of distinct CDR3 sequences in the sample, 22% were seen once. Source material: peripheral blood. These receptors all stem from a woman in her late teens or twenties with stable Graves' hyperthyroidism. Some clones in this sample may be carry-over from other donors' samples.

The chain has TRBV20-1 and TRBJ1-3; perhaps TRBD1 as D (5 bases). Trimming shortened V by 3 bases and J by 9 bases, and 15 bases separated the two germline ends. The CDR3 length is 13 residues. Germline CDR1 DFQATT, CDR2 SNEGSKA (reference sequence). For the CDR3, the DNA is TGCAGTGCTAGCCCGCCTCAGGGTACCACCATATATTTT. This codes for CSASPPQGTTIYF.

The genes are TRBV4-1 and TRBJ1-5, with D tentatively TRBD1 (6 bases). The CDR3 contains 19 residues. The germline V and J ends were trimmed by 3 bases and 0 bases, with 21 bases remaining between them. Per the germline V gene, CDR1 is MGHRA and CDR2 is YSYEKL. The chain's CDR3 is CASSHTGTRWLDSNQPQHF. CDR3 nucleotides: TGCGCCAGCAGCCACACCGGGACAAGGTGGTTGGATAGCAATCAGCCCCAGCATTTT.

In this sample, this clonotype turned up many times. The V and J genes are TRBV15 and TRBJ2-5; the D call may be TRBD1 or TRBD2 (5 bases each). V lost 5 bases and J lost 4, with 20 bases in between. This CDR3 is built from 16 residues. Looked up from germline, CDR1 is LNHNV and CDR2 is YYDKDF (reference sequence). CDR3 residues: CATSGHRDRRTETQYF. In DNA, the CDR3 is TGTGCCACCAGCGGTCACCGGGACCGTAGAACAGAGACCCAGTACTTC.